The clone carrying this T cell receptor beta chain has at least ten counts. Stated time point: after trial treatment. The treatment denotes: LDRT plus nivolumab, ipilimumab, low-dose cyclophosphamide and aspirin (RACIN trial). The data were taken from a study of low-dose radiotherapy and immunotherapy resistance in tumors. Study overall: Each patient was administered nivolumab intravenously at 240 mg, which was a flat dose, every two weeks, along with intravenous ipilimumab at 1 mg/kg every six weeks.

TRAV- and TRBV-specific primers were used for first-strand cDNA, which covered alpha and beta chains. With a V-primer adapter and a constant-region primer, TCRs were amplified for roughly 18 PCR cycles. TCRdb re-called the reads with MiXCR, one entry per CDR3 protein. The sample shows 85,000 to 95,000 distinct CDR3 sequences, 20% to 25% of them seen only once. The CDR3 spans 16 residues. With V trimmed by 3 bases and J by 0 bases, 5 bases remained unmatched. The germline V gene has CDR1 SGHNT and CDR2 YENEEA. This clonotype was sampled from a female donor with ovarian cancer. This specimen was PBMCs, taken after low-dose radiotherapy plus immunotherapy. J is TRBJ2-3 and V is TRBV11-3, with TRBD1 identical over 8 bases. The CDR3 region is CASSFGDRPSTDTQYF. Here the CDR3 DNA reads TGTGCCAGCAGCTTTGGGGACAGGCCAAGCACAGATACGCAGTATTTT.